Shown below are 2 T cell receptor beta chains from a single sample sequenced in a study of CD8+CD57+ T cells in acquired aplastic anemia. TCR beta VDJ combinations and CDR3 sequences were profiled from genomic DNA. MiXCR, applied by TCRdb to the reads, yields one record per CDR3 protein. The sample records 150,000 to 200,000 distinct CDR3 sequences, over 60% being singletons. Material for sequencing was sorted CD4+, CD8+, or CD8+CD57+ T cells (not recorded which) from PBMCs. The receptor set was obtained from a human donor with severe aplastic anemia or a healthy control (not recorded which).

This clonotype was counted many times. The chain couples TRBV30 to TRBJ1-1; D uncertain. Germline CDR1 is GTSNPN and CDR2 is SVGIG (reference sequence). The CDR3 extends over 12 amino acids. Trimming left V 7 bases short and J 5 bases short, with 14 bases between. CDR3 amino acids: CASHLEGTEAFF. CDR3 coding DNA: TGTGCCTCCCACTTAGAGGGAACTGAAGCTTTCTTT.

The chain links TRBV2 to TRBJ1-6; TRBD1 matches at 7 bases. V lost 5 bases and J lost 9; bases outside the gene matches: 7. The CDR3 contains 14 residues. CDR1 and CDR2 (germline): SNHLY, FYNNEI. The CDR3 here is CASSQQGSGSPLHF. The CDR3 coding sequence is TGTGCCAGCAGTCAACAGGGGTCTGGTTCACCCCTCCACTTT.